A selection of T cell receptor beta chains follows, all from one sample in a study of T cells in Graves' hyperthyroidism and ophthalmopathy. TCRdb reprocessed the multiplex PCR reads with MiXCR, giving one entry per CDR3 protein. In the table there are some 620,000 distinct CDR3 sequences, 16% of which are singletons. The sample taken for sequencing was blood. The receptors were sampled from a young woman with Graves' hyperthyroidism. The CDR3 runs from the conserved cysteine through the conserved F or W.

J,V,CDR3
TRBJ2-3,TRBV7-2,CASSAPTSGYTDTQYF
TRBJ2-2,TRBV19,CASNSGLVMGTNTGELFF
TRBJ1-5,TRBV24-1,CATSEAGDSNQPQHF
TRBJ1-1,TRBV28,CASRTTPGQGSTEAFF
TRBJ2-5,TRBV28,CASSETGGQETQYF
TRBJ2-1,TRBV10-2,CASSQLRSLWDEQFF
TRBJ2-5,TRBV7-9,CASSGGTKTQYF
TRBJ2-1,TRBV6-5,CASSYSRGNHNEQFF
TRBJ2-7,TRBV6-2/TRBV6-3,CASSPGFSKHYEQYF
TRBJ2-3,TRBV6-1,CASRGASGRNTDTQYF
TRBJ1-1,TRBV28,CASSLVPGNTEAFF
TRBJ2-7,TRBV20-1,CSARGSSGMTYEQYF
TRBJ2-1,TRBV15,CATSRHLPPTGHERFF
TRBJ2-1,TRBV5-1,CASSLGGSGTHNEQFF
TRBJ1-1,TRBV5-8,CASSLGQGAHTEAFF
TRBJ2-5,TRBV6-6,CASSYSGTGDLSRTQYF
TRBJ2-1,TRBV28,CASSSERTSYNEQFF
TRBJ2-7,TRBV5-4,CASSLATGEEEQYF
TRBJ2-7,TRBV20-1,CSALNMGYEQYF
TRBJ2-3,TRBV2,CANKVAGGPLTSTDTQYF
TRBJ2-7,TRBV11-2,CASSLVNPGKHEQYF
TRBJ2-1,TRBV12-3/TRBV12-4,CASSADSEQFF
TRBJ2-7,TRBV24-1,CATSDASGQGIGEQYF